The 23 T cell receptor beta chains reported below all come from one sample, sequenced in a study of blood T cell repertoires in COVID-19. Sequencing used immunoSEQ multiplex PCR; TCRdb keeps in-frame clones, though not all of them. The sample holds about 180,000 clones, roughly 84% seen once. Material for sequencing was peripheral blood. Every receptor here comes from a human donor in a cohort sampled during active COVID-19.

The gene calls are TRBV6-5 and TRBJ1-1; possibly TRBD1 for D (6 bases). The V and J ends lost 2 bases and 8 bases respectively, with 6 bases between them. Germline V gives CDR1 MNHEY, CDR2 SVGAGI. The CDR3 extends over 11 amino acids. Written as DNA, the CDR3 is TGTGCCAGCAGTTACACAGGGGAAGCTTTCTTT. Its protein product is CASSYTGEAFF.

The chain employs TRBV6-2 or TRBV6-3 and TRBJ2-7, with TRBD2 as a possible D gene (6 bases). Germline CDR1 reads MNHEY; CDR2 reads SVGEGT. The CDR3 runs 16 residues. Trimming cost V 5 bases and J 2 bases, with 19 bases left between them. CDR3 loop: CASSPLGGTGAYEQYF. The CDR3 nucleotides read TGTGCCAGCAGTCCCTTGGGCGGGACGGGGGCCTACGAGCAGTACTTC.

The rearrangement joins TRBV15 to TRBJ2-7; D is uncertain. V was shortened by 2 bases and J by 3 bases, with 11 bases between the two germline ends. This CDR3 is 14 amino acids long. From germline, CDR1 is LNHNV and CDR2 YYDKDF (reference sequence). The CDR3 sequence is CATSRLLEDYEQYF. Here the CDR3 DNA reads TGTGCCACCAGCAGACTGCTAGAAGACTACGAGCAGTACTTC.

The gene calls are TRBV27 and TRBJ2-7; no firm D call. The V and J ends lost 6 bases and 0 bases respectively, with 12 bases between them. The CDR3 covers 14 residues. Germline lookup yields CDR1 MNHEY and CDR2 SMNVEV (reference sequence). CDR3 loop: CASSLVENSYEQYF. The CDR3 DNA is TGTGCCAGCAGCCTGGTCGAGAACTCCTACGAGCAGTACTTC.

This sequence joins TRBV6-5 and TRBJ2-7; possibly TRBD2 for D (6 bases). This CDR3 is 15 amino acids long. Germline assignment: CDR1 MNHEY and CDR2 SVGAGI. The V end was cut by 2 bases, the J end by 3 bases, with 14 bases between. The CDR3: CASSYGSGGVYEQYF. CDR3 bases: TGTGCCAGCAGTTACGGTTCCGGGGGAGTCTACGAGCAGTACTTC.

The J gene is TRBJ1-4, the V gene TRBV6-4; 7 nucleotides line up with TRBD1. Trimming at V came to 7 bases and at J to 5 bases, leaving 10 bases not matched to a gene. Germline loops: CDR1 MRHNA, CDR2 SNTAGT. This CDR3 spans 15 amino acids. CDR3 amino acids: CASIFPGQTNEKLFF. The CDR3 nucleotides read TGTGCCAGCATATTCCCGGGACAGACGAATGAAAAACTGTTTTTT.

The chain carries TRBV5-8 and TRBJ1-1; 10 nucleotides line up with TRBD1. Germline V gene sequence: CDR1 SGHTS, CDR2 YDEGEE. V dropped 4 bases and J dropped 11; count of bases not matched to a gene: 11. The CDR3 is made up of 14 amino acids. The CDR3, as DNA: TGTGCCAGCAGCGGGGACAGGGGAGAGGGGGATGCTTTCTTT. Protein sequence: CASSGDRGEGDAFF. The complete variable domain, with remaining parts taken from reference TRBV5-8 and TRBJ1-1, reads EAGVTQSPTHLIKTRGQQATLRCSPISGHTSVYWYQQALGLGLQFLLWYDEGEERNRGNFPPRFSGRQFPNYSSELNVNALELEDSALYLCASSGDRGEGDAFFGQGTRLTVV.

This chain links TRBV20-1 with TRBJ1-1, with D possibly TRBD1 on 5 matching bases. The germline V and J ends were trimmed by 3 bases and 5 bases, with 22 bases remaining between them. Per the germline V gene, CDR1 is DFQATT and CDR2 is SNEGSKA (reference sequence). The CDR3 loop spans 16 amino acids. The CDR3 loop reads CSASDLRGGDGTEAFF. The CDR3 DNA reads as TGCAGTGCTAGTGACCTTCGGGGGGGGGACGGGACTGAAGCTTTCTTT.

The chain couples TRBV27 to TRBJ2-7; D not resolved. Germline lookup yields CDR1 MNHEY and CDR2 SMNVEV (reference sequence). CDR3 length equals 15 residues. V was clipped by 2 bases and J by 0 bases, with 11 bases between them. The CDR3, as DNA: TGTGCCAGCAGTTTAGGCACCGTTCCCTCCTACGAGCAGTACTTC. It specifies CASSLGTVPSYEQYF.

The CDR3 DNA reads TGTGCCAGCAGTTCCCTCGAGCGGTCGGAGCAGTACTTC. This encodes CASSSLERSEQYF. The chain joins TRBV28 to TRBJ2-7; the D gene is possibly TRBD2 (5 bases). Trimming stripped 4 bases from V and 7 bases from J, with 14 bases between. This CDR3 is built from 13 residues. Germline loops: CDR1 MDHEN, CDR2 SYDVKM.

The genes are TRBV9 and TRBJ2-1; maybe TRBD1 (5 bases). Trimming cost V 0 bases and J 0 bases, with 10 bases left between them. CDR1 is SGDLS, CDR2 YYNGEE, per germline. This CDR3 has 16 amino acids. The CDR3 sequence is CASSVGSGYSYNEQFF. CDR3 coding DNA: TGTGCCAGCAGCGTAGGATCAGGGTACTCCTACAATGAGCAGTTCTTC.

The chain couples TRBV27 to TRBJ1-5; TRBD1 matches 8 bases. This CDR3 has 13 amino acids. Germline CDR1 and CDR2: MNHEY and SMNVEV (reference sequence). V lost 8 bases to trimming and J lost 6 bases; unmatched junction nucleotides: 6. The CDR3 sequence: CASGQGLGQPQHF. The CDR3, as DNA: TGTGCCAGCGGACAGGGCCTCGGTCAGCCCCAGCATTTT.

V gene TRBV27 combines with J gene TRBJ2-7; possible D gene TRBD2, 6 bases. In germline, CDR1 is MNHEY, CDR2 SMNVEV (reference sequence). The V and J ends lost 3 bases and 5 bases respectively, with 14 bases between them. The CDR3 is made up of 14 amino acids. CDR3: CASSFRGTWDEQYF. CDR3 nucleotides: TGTGCCAGCAGTTTCCGCGGGACCTGGGACGAGCAGTACTTC.

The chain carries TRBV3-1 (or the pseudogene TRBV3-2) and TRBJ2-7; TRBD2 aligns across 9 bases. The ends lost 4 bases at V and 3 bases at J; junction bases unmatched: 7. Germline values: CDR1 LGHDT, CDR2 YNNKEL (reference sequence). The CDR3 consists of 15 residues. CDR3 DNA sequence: TGTGCCAGCAGCCCCCGGAGTAGCGGGAGCTACGAGCAGTACTTC. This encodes CASSPRSSGSYEQYF.

The CDR3 nucleotides read TGCAGCGTTGGGGGGCGGTGGAGCTCCTACAATGAGCAGTTCTTC. This translates into CSVGGRWSSYNEQFF. The chain recombines TRBV29-1 with TRBJ2-1, with D perhaps TRBD1 (6 bases). CDR3 length: 15 amino acids. V was cut by 4 bases and J by 0 bases, with 13 bases left in between. Germline V gene lookup returns CDR1 SQVTM and CDR2 ANQGSEA.

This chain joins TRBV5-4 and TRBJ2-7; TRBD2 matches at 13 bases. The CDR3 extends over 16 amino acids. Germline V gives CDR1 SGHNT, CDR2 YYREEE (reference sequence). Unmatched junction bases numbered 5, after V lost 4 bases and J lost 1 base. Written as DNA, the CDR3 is TGTGCCAGCAGCACCAGACTAGCGGGAGGTTCCTACGAGCAGTACTTC. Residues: CASSTRLAGGSYEQYF. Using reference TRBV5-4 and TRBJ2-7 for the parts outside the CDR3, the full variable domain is ETGVTQSPTHLIKTRGQQVTLRCSSQSGHNTVSWYQQALGQGPQFIFQYYREEENGRGNFPPRFSGLQFPNYSSELNVNALELDDSALYLCASSTRLAGGSYEQYFGPGTRLTVT.

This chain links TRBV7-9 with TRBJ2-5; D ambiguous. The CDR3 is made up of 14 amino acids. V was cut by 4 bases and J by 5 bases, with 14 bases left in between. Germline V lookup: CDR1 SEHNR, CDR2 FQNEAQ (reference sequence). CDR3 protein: CASSSQTELETQYF. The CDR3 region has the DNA TGTGCCAGCAGCTCCCAGACTGAATTGGAGACCCAGTACTTC.

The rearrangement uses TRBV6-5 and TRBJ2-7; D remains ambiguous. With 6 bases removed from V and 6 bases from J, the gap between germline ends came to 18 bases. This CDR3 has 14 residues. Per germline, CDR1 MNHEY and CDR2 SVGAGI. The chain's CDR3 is CASRMVGSPREQYF. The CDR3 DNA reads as TGTGCCAGCAGGATGGTGGGCAGCCCCCGCGAGCAGTACTTC.

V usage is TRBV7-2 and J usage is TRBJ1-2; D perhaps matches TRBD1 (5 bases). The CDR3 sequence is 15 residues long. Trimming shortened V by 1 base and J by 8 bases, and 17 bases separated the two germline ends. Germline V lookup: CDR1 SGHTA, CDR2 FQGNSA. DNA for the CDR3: TGTGCCAGCAGCTTAGGTTCAGGGAACCTATACGGCTACACCTTC. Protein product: CASSLGSGNLYGYTF.

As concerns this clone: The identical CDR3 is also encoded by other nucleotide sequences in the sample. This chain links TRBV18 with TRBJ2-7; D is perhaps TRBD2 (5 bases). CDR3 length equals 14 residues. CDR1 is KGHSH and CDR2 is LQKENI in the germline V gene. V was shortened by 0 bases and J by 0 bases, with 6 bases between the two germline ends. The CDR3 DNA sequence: TGTGCCAGCTCACCACCGGGGAGCTCCTACGAGCAGTACTTC. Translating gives CASSPPGSSYEQYF.

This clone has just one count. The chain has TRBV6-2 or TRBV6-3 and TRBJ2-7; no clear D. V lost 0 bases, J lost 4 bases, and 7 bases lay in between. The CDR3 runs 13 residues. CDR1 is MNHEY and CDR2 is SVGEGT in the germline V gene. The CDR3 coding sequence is TGTGCCAGCAGTTACTCGCTACGGTACGAGCAGTACTTC. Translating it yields CASSYSLRYEQYF.

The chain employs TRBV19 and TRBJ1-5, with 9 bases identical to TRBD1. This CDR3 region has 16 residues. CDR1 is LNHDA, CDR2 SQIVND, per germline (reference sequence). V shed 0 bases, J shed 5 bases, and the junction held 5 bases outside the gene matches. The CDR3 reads CASSIDIGQGYQPQHF. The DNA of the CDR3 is TGTGCCAGTAGTATAGACATCGGACAGGGGTATCAGCCCCAGCATTTT.

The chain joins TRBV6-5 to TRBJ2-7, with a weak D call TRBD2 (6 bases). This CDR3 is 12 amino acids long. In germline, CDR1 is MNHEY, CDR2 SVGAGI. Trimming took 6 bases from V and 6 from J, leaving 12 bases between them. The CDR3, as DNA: TGTGCCAGCAGCCAACGGAGGGGCGAGCAGTACTTC. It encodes CASSQRRGEQYF.